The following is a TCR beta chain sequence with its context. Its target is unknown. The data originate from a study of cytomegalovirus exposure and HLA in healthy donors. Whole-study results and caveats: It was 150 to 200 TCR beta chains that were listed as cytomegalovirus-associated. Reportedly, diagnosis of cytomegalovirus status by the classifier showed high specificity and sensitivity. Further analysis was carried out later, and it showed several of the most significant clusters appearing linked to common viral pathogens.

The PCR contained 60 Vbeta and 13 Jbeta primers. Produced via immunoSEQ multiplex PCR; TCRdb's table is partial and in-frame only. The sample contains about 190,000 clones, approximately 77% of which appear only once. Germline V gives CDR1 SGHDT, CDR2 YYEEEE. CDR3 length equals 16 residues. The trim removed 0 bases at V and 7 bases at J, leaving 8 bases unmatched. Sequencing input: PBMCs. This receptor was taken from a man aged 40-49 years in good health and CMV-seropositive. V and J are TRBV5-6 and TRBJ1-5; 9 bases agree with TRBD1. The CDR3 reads CASSLGNGQGNQPQHF. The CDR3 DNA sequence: TGTGCCAGCAGCTTGGGGAACGGACAGGGGAACCAGCCCCAGCATTTT.